The 17 T cell receptor beta chains given below trace back to one sample, sequenced in a study of T cells in localized non-small cell lung cancer. Assay: immunoSEQ multiplex PCR; the TCRdb copy retains only in-frame clones and omits some. In the table there are approximately 64,000 clones, roughly 90% of which are singletons. This specimen consisted of peripheral blood, obtained before any cancer treatment. Receptors were obtained from a woman aged 40-69 years with stage I lung adenocarcinoma.

The V call is TRBV10-2, the J call TRBJ1-1, with TRBD1 identical over 10 bases. Germline-derived CDR1 and CDR2 are WSHSY and SAAADI. The CDR3 runs to 16 residues. Losses at the gene ends were 8 bases for V and 7 bases for J; bases not matched to a gene: 16. The CDR3 loop is CASRRGTGEVKGEAFF. The CDR3 DNA reads TGCGCCAGCCGGAGGGGGACAGGGGAGGTGAAGGGTGAAGCTTTCTTT.

V gene TRBV11-2 combines with J gene TRBJ2-7; D is perhaps TRBD2 (6 bases). The germline V gene has CDR1 SGHAT and CDR2 FQNNGV. Trimming stripped 5 bases from V and 2 bases from J, with 13 bases between. The CDR3 has 14 residues. The CDR3 region is CASSAGTGTYEQYF. DNA for the CDR3: TGTGCCAGCAGCGCTGGGACTGGTACCTACGAGCAGTACTTC.

This clone was seen once. This rearrangement joins TRBV5-4 to TRBJ2-7; 7 bases line up with TRBD2. Germline values: CDR1 SGHNT, CDR2 YYREEE (reference sequence). The CDR3 covers 15 residues. The V gene end was trimmed by 0 bases and the J gene end by 2 bases; junction bases not matched to a gene: 5. The CDR3 nucleotides read TGTGCCAGCAGCTTGGGGGGGGGAGAGACCTACGAGCAGTACTTC. This encodes CASSLGGGETYEQYF. Looking up the rest from reference TRBV5-4 and TRBJ2-7 gives the full variable domain: ETGVTQSPTHLIKTRGQQVTLRCSSQSGHNTVSWYQQALGQGPQFIFQYYREEENGRGNFPPRFSGLQFPNYSSELNVNALELDDSALYLCASSLGGGETYEQYFGPGTRLTVT.

The J gene is TRBJ1-2, the V gene TRBV18; D gene unclear. V was trimmed by 4 bases and J by 0 bases, leaving 9 bases between them. This CDR3 contains 14 residues. Germline V gives CDR1 KGHSH, CDR2 LQKENI. CDR3 sequence: CASSLNGANYGYTF. In DNA form, the CDR3 reads TGTGCCAGCTCACTGAATGGTGCTAACTATGGCTACACCTTC. Looking up the rest from reference TRBV18 and TRBJ1-2 gives the full variable domain: NAGVMQNPRHLVRRRGQEARLRCSPMKGHSHVYWYRQLPEEGLKFMVYLQKENIIDESGMPKERFSAEFPKEGPSILRIQQVVRGDSAAYFCASSLNGANYGYTFGSGTRLTVV.

The genes are TRBV7-3 and TRBJ2-7; D is unclear. In germline, CDR1 is SGHTA, CDR2 FQGTGA. Trimming stripped 4 bases from V and 6 bases from J, with 10 bases between. This CDR3 comprises 12 residues. The CDR3 DNA sequence: TGTGCCAGCAGCTCCTCCGTGGGCGAGCAGTACTTC. This gives the protein CASSSSVGEQYF.

J is TRBJ1-1 and V is TRBV7-3; D uncertain. CDR1 is SGHTA and CDR2 is FQGTGA in the germline V gene. This CDR3 region has 16 residues. Trimming left V 4 bases short and J 6 bases short, with 21 bases between. CDR3 residues: CASSSSPGLLGAEAFF. The CDR3 DNA follows: TGTGCCAGCAGCTCCTCCCCGGGTCTTCTAGGCGCTGAAGCTTTCTTT.

The chain employs TRBV4-2 and TRBJ2-1; TRBD2 matches 8 bases. The germline V gene encodes CDR1 LGHNA and CDR2 YNFKEQ. There are 16 residues in the CDR3. V dropped 0 bases and J dropped 7; count of bases not matched to a gene: 8. This chain's CDR3 is CASSQDINGGVNEQFF. The DNA for the CDR3 is TGTGCCAGCAGCCAAGATATTAACGGGGGGGTTAATGAGCAGTTCTTC.

The chain combines TRBV15 with TRBJ2-7; TRBD2 is a possible D gene (6 bases). The CDR3 runs 14 residues. With 6 bases removed from V and 2 bases from J, the gap between germline ends came to 14 bases. Germline CDR1 LNHNV, CDR2 YYDKDF (reference sequence). For the CDR3, the DNA is TGTGCCACCAGAGATCGGGAGATGGCCTACGAGCAGTACTTC. Its translation is CATRDREMAYEQYF.

The rearrangement joins TRBV2 to TRBJ2-3, with TRBD2 as a possible D gene (6 bases). V lost 7 bases and J 2 bases, leaving 10 bases between the germline ends. Germline V lookup: CDR1 SNHLY, CDR2 FYNNEI. CDR3 length: 13 residues. CDR3: CASTGLLTDTQYF. CDR3 nucleotides: TGTGCCAGCACGGGACTTCTCACAGATACGCAGTATTTT. Using reference TRBV2 and TRBJ2-3 for the parts outside the CDR3, the full variable domain is EPEVTQTPSHQVTQMGQEVILRCVPISNHLYFYWYRQILGQKVEFLVSFYNNEISEKSEIFDDQFSVERPDGSNFTLKIRSTKLEDSAMYFCASTGLLTDTQYFGPGTRLTVL.

V is TRBV7-3 and J is TRBJ1-1; D call uncertain. Trimming pared 7 bases from V and 0 bases from J, leaving 12 bases between. CDR1 SGHTA and CDR2 FQGTGA come from the germline V gene. The CDR3 has 14 amino acids. The CDR3 nucleotides are TGTGCCAGCAAGGCGACGGGGATGAACACTGAAGCTTTCTTT. It translates to CASKATGMNTEAFF.

This clone was seen a single time. V is TRBV9 and J is TRBJ2-7, with 10 nucleotides matching TRBD1. V gave up 3 bases and J gave up 0 bases; unmatched junction bases: 3. Germline V lookup: CDR1 SGDLS, CDR2 YYNGEE. The CDR3 consists of 15 residues. The CDR3 is CASSDGTGASYEQYF. The CDR3 nucleotides read TGTGCCAGCAGCGACGGGACAGGGGCCTCCTACGAGCAGTACTTC.

This chain links TRBV5-5 with TRBJ2-7; 7 bases are shared with TRBD1. CDR3 length: 15 residues. The V gene's germline CDR1 is SGHKS and CDR2 YYEKEE (reference sequence). After removal of 4 bases from V and 7 bases from J, the junction contained 14 bases not matched to a gene. CDR3 nucleotide sequence: TGTGCCAGCAGCCTAGGGACAGTTGAGAAAAGGGAGCAGTACTTC. This codes for CASSLGTVEKREQYF.

V gene TRBV19 combines with J gene TRBJ1-5, with 7 nucleotides matching TRBD1. This CDR3 is built from 14 residues. CDR1 LNHDA and CDR2 SQIVND come from the germline V gene (reference sequence). The ends lost 8 bases at V and 3 bases at J; junction bases unmatched: 7. CDR3 amino acids: CASSGTDFNQPQHF. CDR3 nucleotides: TGTGCCAGTTCCGGGACAGACTTCAATCAGCCCCAGCATTTT.

V gene TRBV28 combines with J gene TRBJ2-7; TRBD2 matches 11 bases. The CDR3 spans 17 residues. The J segment lost 1 base and the V segment lost 10 bases, leaving 15 bases of the junction unmatched. From germline, CDR1 is MDHEN and CDR2 SYDVKM. CDR3 nucleotides: TGTGCCACCAAGACTAGCGGGAAAAAAGAGTGGTCCTACGAGCAGTACTTC. This sequence encodes CATKTSGKKEWSYEQYF.

The V and J genes are TRBV28 and TRBJ2-7; D may match TRBD1 or TRBD2 (6 bases each). The CDR3 totals 13 residues. V shed 3 bases and J shed 7 bases, with 13 bases lying between them. CDR1 MDHEN and CDR2 SYDVKM come from the germline V gene. CDR3 loop: CASSFRGAGEQYF. In DNA form, the CDR3 reads TGTGCCAGCAGTTTTAGGGGGGCTGGGGAGCAGTACTTC.

The chain carries TRBV28 and TRBJ1-2; D might be TRBD1 (6 bases). Germline CDR1 and CDR2: MDHEN and SYDVKM. This CDR3 comprises 16 residues. The V end lost 3 bases, the J end lost 4 bases, and 18 bases lay between the germline ends. The CDR3 nucleotides read TGTGCCAGCAGTTTGCACAGGGTCCAGGGCGGCTATGGCTACACCTTC. It encodes CASSLHRVQGGYGYTF.

This clone was found a few times. The rearrangement links TRBV19 to TRBJ2-1, with 11 nucleotides matching TRBD2. The CDR3 has 16 amino acids. V was clipped by 4 bases and J by 8 bases; unmatched bases: 10. The germline V gene has CDR1 LNHDA and CDR2 SQIVND (reference sequence). The CDR3 bases are TGTGCCAGTAGTAGGGGTAGCGGGAGGGCCAGGGATGAGCAGTTCTTC. Translated: CASSRGSGRARDEQFF. The complete variable domain, with remaining parts taken from reference TRBV19 and TRBJ2-1, reads DGGITQSPKYLFRKEGQNVTLSCEQNLNHDAMYWYRQDPGQGLRLIYYSQIVNDFQKGDIAEGYSVSREKKESFPLTVTSAQKNPTAFYLCASSRGSGRARDEQFFGPGTRLTVL.